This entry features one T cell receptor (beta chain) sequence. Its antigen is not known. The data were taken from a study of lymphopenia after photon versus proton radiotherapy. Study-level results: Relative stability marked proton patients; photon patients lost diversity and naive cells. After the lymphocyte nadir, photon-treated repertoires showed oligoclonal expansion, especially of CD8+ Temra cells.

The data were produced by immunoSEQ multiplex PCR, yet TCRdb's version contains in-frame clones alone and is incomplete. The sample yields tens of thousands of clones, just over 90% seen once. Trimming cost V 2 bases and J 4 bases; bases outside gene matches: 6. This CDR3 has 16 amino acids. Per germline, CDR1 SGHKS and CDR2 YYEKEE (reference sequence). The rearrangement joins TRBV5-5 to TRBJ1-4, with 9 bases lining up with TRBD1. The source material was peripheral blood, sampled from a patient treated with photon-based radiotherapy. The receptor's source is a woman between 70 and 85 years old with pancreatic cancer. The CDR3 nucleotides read TGTGCCAGCAGCTTTCAACCGGGACAGGGTAATGAAAAACTGTTTTTT. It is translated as CASSFQPGQGNEKLFF.